Reported below is one T cell receptor (beta chain). Its antigen is unidentified. Using its own MiXCR run on the reads, TCRdb lists one record per CDR3 protein. The table includes some 300,000 distinct CDR3 sequences, about 8.8% detected once. The data were taken from a study of T cell repertoires in cytomegalovirus infection. Study summary: It was the public TCR beta signatures that indicated both CMV infection and matching HLA type. Study-wide points: Accumulated public TCR beta family frequency recognized individuals carrying CMV together with the relevant HLA. Dominant in the ex vivo response were TCR beta clonotypes restricted by HLA-C and specific for CMV.

The junction had 7 bases not matched to a gene; V was cut back by 4 bases and J by 7 bases. CDR3 length equals 14 residues. Germline-derived CDR1 and CDR2 are MNHEY and SVGAGI. The clonotype was recovered from a human donor in good health (CMV status not recorded). Some clones in this sample may be carry-over from other donors' samples. Specimen: PBMCs. The chain has TRBV6-5 and TRBJ1-2, with TRBD1 matching 9 bases. In DNA form, the CDR3 reads TGTGCCAGCAGTTCTTCACAGGGGGCGGGTGGCTACACCTTC. Translated: CASSSSQGAGGYTF.